This passage covers 19 T cell receptor beta chains from one sample sequenced in a study of blood T cell repertoires in COVID-19. Clones were sequenced by immunoSEQ multiplex PCR, and TCRdb holds only the in-frame ones, with some missing. The sample comprises approximately 270,000 clones, around 86% of which are singletons, and about 8.6% rests with the top ten. The sequenced material came from peripheral blood. All receptors derive from a man aged 35 to 55 with active or convalescent COVID-19.

This sequence joins TRBV24-1 and TRBJ2-7; TRBD2 matches at 15 bases. Germline trimming cut 4 bases from V and 9 bases from J; bases unmatched to any gene: 3. The CDR3 has 14 amino acids. Germline V gene sequence: CDR1 KGHDR, CDR2 SFDVKD. The CDR3 reads CATSEGTSGGRQYF. In DNA, the CDR3 is TGTGCCACCAGTGAGGGGACTAGCGGGGGGAGGCAGTACTTC.

This clone was counted a single time. V is TRBV6-5 and J is TRBJ1-2, with D tentatively TRBD1 (6 bases). CDR1 and CDR2 from the germline V gene are MNHEY and SVGAGI. V was shortened by 7 bases and J by 8 bases, with 14 bases between the two germline ends. The CDR3 covers 12 residues. CDR3 nucleotide sequence: TGTGCCAGCACCGGGGGGCTGGGGGGCTACACCTTC. As protein: CASTGGLGGYTF.

The rearrangement joins TRBV15 to TRBJ2-1; 12 bases align to TRBD2. Germline values: CDR1 LNHNV, CDR2 YYDKDF (reference sequence). V shed 5 bases and J 2 bases; nucleotides not matched to a gene: 4. The CDR3 length is 16 residues. The CDR3 region has the DNA TGTGCCACCAGCGTACCTAGCGGGGGGGCCTACAATGAGCAGTTCTTC. Protein sequence: CATSVPSGGAYNEQFF.

V usage is TRBV2 and J usage is TRBJ2-5; D may be TRBD2 (5 bases). The CDR3 runs 11 residues. Per germline, CDR1 SNHLY and CDR2 FYNNEI. V was pared by 7 bases and J by 5 bases, with 8 bases between. The CDR3 bases are TGTGCCAGCACCTGGGAGGAGACCCAGTACTTC. Residues: CASTWEETQYF.

This chain's CDR3 is CAWTGGWAKNIQYF. DNA of the CDR3: TGTGCCTGGACCGGGGGGTGGGCCAAAAACATTCAGTACTTC. The rearrangement links TRBV30 to TRBJ2-4; 7 nucleotides agree with TRBD2. There are 14 residues in the CDR3. Germline V gene sequence: CDR1 GTSNPN, CDR2 SVGIG (reference sequence). The V and J ends lost 4 bases and 1 base, in that order; junction bases with no gene match: 4.

Turning to this clone: Other nucleotide sequences from this sample produce the same CDR3. This chain links TRBV19 with TRBJ1-4; tentatively, D is TRBD1 (6 bases). In germline, CDR1 is LNHDA, CDR2 SQIVND (reference sequence). With 3 bases removed from V and 8 bases from J, the gap between germline ends came to 13 bases. This CDR3 is built from 14 residues. The CDR3 DNA sequence: TGTGCCAGTAGTATTCAGGGGAGAGGCGAAAAACTGTTTTTT. Protein: CASSIQGRGEKLFF.

This chain joins TRBV3-1 (or the pseudogene TRBV3-2) and TRBJ2-4; D not resolved. Germline lookup yields CDR1 LGHDT and CDR2 YNNKEL (reference sequence). The CDR3 contains 11 residues. V lost 6 bases to trimming and J lost 9 bases, with 9 bases between them. The DNA of the CDR3 is TGTGCCAGCAGAAACGAGGCCATTCAGTACTTC. As protein: CASRNEAIQYF.

The chain has TRBV19 and TRBJ1-6, with 10 bases identical to TRBD1. With V trimmed by 3 bases and J by 6 bases, 2 bases remained unmatched. Germline-derived CDR1 and CDR2 are LNHDA and SQIVND (reference sequence). The CDR3 is 15 amino acids. CDR3 sequence (DNA): TGTGCCAGTAGTATCAGGACAGGGGGTAATTCACCCCTCCACTTT. This gives the protein CASSIRTGGNSPLHF.

This chain uses TRBV12-3 or TRBV12-4 with TRBJ1-2, with D possibly being TRBD1 (6 bases). The CDR3 has 12 amino acids. The V end was cut by 6 bases, the J end by 8 bases, with 13 bases between. CDR3 residues: CASSNNREGYTF. CDR3 nucleotide sequence: TGTGCCAGCAGCAACAACAGGGAGGGCTACACCTTC.

The chain carries TRBV5-4 and TRBJ2-1; D ambiguous. In germline, CDR1 is SGHNT, CDR2 YYREEE (reference sequence). V gave up 4 bases and J gave up 9 bases, with 11 bases separating them. The length of the CDR3 is 12 residues. The CDR3 nucleotides read TGTGCCAGCAGCCCTCTGAGAGGTGAGCAGTTCTTC. Amino acid sequence: CASSPLRGEQFF.

This clone was recorded once. The chain joins TRBV10-2 to TRBJ1-2, with D uncertain. Trimming stripped 3 bases from V and 1 base from J, with 3 bases between. The length of the CDR3 is 12 residues. From germline, CDR1 is WSHSY and CDR2 SAAADI. The CDR3 nucleotides read TGCGCCAGCAGTGACAATAACTATGGCTACACCTTC. This translates into CASSDNNYGYTF.

The chain recombines TRBV7-6 with TRBJ2-1; D is perhaps TRBD2 (6 bases). The CDR3 covers 16 residues. The V end lost 6 bases, the J end lost 5 bases, and 20 bases lay between the germline ends. Germline lookup yields CDR1 SGHVS and CDR2 FNYEAQ. The CDR3 bases are TGTGCCAGCAGACCCAGTTTAGCGGCCAGCCACAATGAGCAGTTCTTC. Translated, it gives CASRPSLAASHNEQFF.

CDR3 residues: CASTSPTRRTEAFF. Here the CDR3 DNA reads TGTGCCAGTACCTCGCCAACCCGGAGAACTGAAGCTTTCTTT. The chain recombines TRBV19 with TRBJ1-1, with D hard to call. Germline values: CDR1 LNHDA, CDR2 SQIVND (reference sequence). The length of the CDR3 is 14 residues. The ends were cut back, 7 bases at V and 5 bases at J, with 17 bases in the middle.

This clone was observed a single time. This sequence joins TRBV12-3 or TRBV12-4 and TRBJ2-3; D is undetermined. Trimming removed 3 bases at V and 5 bases at J, with 6 bases between. This CDR3 is built from 12 residues. This chain's CDR3 is CASSFAVDTQYF. The CDR3 DNA reads as TGTGCCAGCAGTTTTGCGGTAGATACGCAGTATTTT.

The chain carries TRBV7-6 and TRBJ2-1, with D perhaps matching TRBD2 (6 bases). Trimming left V 1 base short and J 10 bases short, with 17 bases between. Germline V gene sequence: CDR1 SGHVS, CDR2 FNYEAQ. This CDR3 has 15 residues. Here the CDR3 DNA reads TGTGCCAGCAGCTTAGGGGAGGAGGGCACCACCGAGCAGTTCTTC. Protein sequence: CASSLGEEGTTEQFF.

The genes are TRBV6-5 and TRBJ1-5; perhaps TRBD1 as D (6 bases). The length of the CDR3 is 13 residues. Germline V gives CDR1 MNHEY, CDR2 SVGAGI. V was clipped by 6 bases and J by 5 bases, with 11 bases between them. The CDR3 sequence: CASSGSGDQPQHF. The CDR3 DNA reads TGTGCCAGCAGCGGATCAGGGGATCAGCCCCAGCATTTT.

The chain uses TRBV4-1 and TRBJ1-2, with D maybe TRBD1 (5 bases). Germline V CDR1 and CDR2: MGHRA, YSYEKL. Trimming cost V 4 bases and J 4 bases, with 22 bases left between them. The CDR3 covers 17 residues. The CDR3 DNA sequence: TGCGCCAGCAGCCCCACCTCGGCGGCAGGACAACCCTATGGCTACACCTTC. Translating it yields CASSPTSAAGQPYGYTF.

This clone showed up just a few times. The V and J genes are TRBV29-1 and TRBJ1-2; 8 positions match TRBD1. Trimming at V came to 3 bases and at J to 8 bases, leaving 14 bases not matched to a gene. The CDR3 is 15 amino acids. Per the germline V gene, CDR1 is SQVTM and CDR2 is ANQGSEA. The CDR3 loop reads CSVEKGGQVPVGYTF. The CDR3 DNA reads TGCAGCGTTGAGAAGGGGGGACAGGTCCCAGTCGGCTACACCTTC.

About this clone itself: Germline and junction disagree at one end, which may indicate a read error. V usage is TRBV28 and J usage is TRBJ1-2; no definite D call. There are 13 residues in the CDR3. Looked up from germline, CDR1 is MDHEN and CDR2 is SYDVKM. The DNA of the CDR3 is TGTGCCAGCAGTTCCGGACTTCATGAAGACGCCATATTC. Translated: CASSSGLHEDAIF.